This note documents a single TCR beta chain sequence. The antigen is unknown. These data originate in a study of T cells expressing NK-cell markers. Study as a whole: Underlying the TCR beta repertoires were sorted CD3+CD56+NKG2C+, CD3+CD56+NKG2C- and CD3+CD56-NKG2C+ T cells. Seven of the eight sequenced donors were classified as HCMV-seropositive, and one was classified as seronegative. The study's findings and limits: A handful of donors showed these clonotypes also leading the CD3+CD56-NKG2C+ fraction. Uncertainty persisted over the HCMV specificity of expanded NKG2C+ T cell clones.

TCRdb re-called the 5' RACE reads and shows each CDR3 protein once, DNA omitted. This specimen shows some 450,000 distinct CDR3 sequences; the ten leading clones hold 7.3%. The material sequenced was blood T cells: a sorted CD56 or NKG2C T cell subset, CD4+ or CD8+ T cells, or bulk PBMC T cells (not recorded which). The clonotype originates from a woman between 18 and 75 years old in good health.

This CDR3 is CTSSQSDRVVNTEAFF. The chain employs TRBV1 and TRBJ1-1; TCRdb calls TRBD1, which cannot be checked without DNA. TRBV1 is tagged as a pseudogene. CDR3 length: 16 residues.